Listed here are 2 T cell receptor beta chains from one sample, sequenced in a study of T cell responses to AZD1222 COVID-19 vaccine. The protocol was immunoSEQ multiplex PCR, while the TCRdb copy is restricted to in-frame clones and leaves out a portion. The sample lists more than 150,000 clones, almost 95% occurring once. The sample consisted of peripheral blood, taken on day 0 of AZD1222 vaccination. Receptor source: an adult in good health.

The chain has TRBV6-5 and TRBJ1-4; D uncertain. The CDR3 extends over 15 amino acids. Germline CDR1 is MNHEY and CDR2 is SVGAGI. V lost 8 bases to trimming and J lost 7 bases, with 20 bases between them. The CDR3 protein is CASAYSSRVGEKLFF. For the CDR3, the DNA is TGTGCCAGCGCCTACTCAAGCCGGGTGGGTGAAAAACTGTTTTTT.

V usage is TRBV27 and J usage is TRBJ1-5; the match to TRBD1 covers 9 bases. Unmatched junction bases numbered 10, after V lost 6 bases and J lost 4 bases. In germline, CDR1 is MNHEY, CDR2 SMNVEV (reference sequence). CDR3 length: 16 amino acids. The CDR3 sequence: CASRRWSGQGNQPQHF. In DNA form, the CDR3 reads TGTGCCAGCAGGCGGTGGTCCGGACAGGGGAATCAGCCCCAGCATTTT.